This passage covers 32 T cell receptor beta chains from one sample sequenced in a study of shared clonotypes between healthy human individuals. TCRdb keeps only in-frame clones here, not all; method: immunoSEQ multiplex PCR. The sample yields nearly 1 million clones, roughly 72% seen once. Sequenced: memory CD4+ T cells sorted from blood. Regarding subset: CD45RA-negative fraction. Receptors were obtained from a man younger than 35 in good health.

The chain links TRBV19 to TRBJ1-4, with D uncertain. CDR1 is LNHDA, CDR2 SQIVND, per germline (reference sequence). Trimming took off 6 bases at V and 0 bases at J, with 8 bases between the two ends. The CDR3 sequence is 14 residues long. Written as DNA, the CDR3 is TGTGCCAGTAGCAGGTCTGCAACTAATGAAAAACTGTTTTTT. It yields the protein CASSRSATNEKLFF.

The chain uses TRBV5-4 and TRBJ1-2; D possibly corresponds to TRBD1 (5 bases). V lost 3 bases and J 8 bases, leaving 29 bases between the germline ends. CDR3 length equals 18 residues. Germline values: CDR1 SGHNT, CDR2 YYREEE (reference sequence). The CDR3 reads CASSSRVSGAGPVGGYTF. The CDR3 DNA sequence: TGTGCCAGCAGCTCCCGAGTGAGTGGTGCGGGGCCGGTTGGGGGCTACACCTTC.

The chain uses TRBV6-1 and TRBJ2-7; D not certain. The CDR3 covers 11 residues. With 6 bases removed from V and 4 bases from J, the gap between germline ends came to 7 bases. Germline values: CDR1 MNHNS, CDR2 SASEGT. In nucleotides, the CDR3 is TGTGCCAGCAGGGAAACTTACGAGCAGTACTTC. Its translation: CASRETYEQYF.

This clone was recorded only once. The chain carries TRBV5-4 and TRBJ2-7; TRBD1 matches at 7 bases. Trimming at V came to 4 bases and at J to 3 bases, leaving 7 bases not matched to a gene. CDR1 SGHNT and CDR2 YYREEE come from the germline V gene (reference sequence). The CDR3 consists of 14 residues. The CDR3 DNA sequence: TGTGCCAGCAGCGCCAAGAGGGACAGCTACGAGCAGTACTTC. Translated: CASSAKRDSYEQYF.

The chain couples TRBV27 to TRBJ1-2; 7 bases fit TRBD1. The CDR3 totals 16 residues. CDR1 is MNHEY, CDR2 SMNVEV, per germline (reference sequence). V lost 0 bases and J lost 0; bases outside the gene matches: 4. As DNA, the CDR3 is TGTGCCAGCAGTTTATCCCACCAGGGGGCTAACTATGGCTACACCTTC. The encoded protein is CASSLSHQGANYGYTF.

The genes are TRBV4-3 and TRBJ2-3; D is unclear. The ends were cut back, 2 bases at V and 3 bases at J, with 9 bases in the middle. The CDR3 is made up of 14 amino acids. The germline gives CDR1 LGHNA, CDR2 YSLEER. CDR3 protein: CASSQSRPTDTQYF. CDR3 in DNA: TGCGCCAGCAGCCAATCCAGACCAACAGATACGCAGTATTTT.

This clone was counted a single time. V is TRBV18 and J is TRBJ1-1; D remains unclear. Trimming cost V 6 bases and J 2 bases, with 16 bases left between them. Germline CDR1 reads KGHSH; CDR2 reads LQKENI. The CDR3 is 15 residues long. CDR3 in DNA: TGTGCCAGCTCCCTCGATGGGAGGGCAAACACTGAAGCTTTCTTT. Translated, it gives CASSLDGRANTEAFF. The full variable domain, in which reference TRBV18 and TRBJ1-1 provide the parts outside the CDR3, is NAGVMQNPRHLVRRRGQEARLRCSPMKGHSHVYWYRQLPEEGLKFMVYLQKENIIDESGMPKERFSAEFPKEGPSILRIQQVVRGDSAAYFCASSLDGRANTEAFFGQGTRLTVV.

The chain links TRBV15 to TRBJ2-2; possible D gene TRBD1, 6 bases. The CDR3 is made up of 15 amino acids. Trimming took off 5 bases at V and 4 bases at J, with 14 bases between the two ends. Germline CDR1 and CDR2: LNHNV and YYDKDF (reference sequence). CDR3 DNA: TGTGCCACCAGCTTCACAGGGTCAGGCACCGGGGAGCTGTTTTTT. Protein sequence: CATSFTGSGTGELFF.

The rearrangement links TRBV6-1 to TRBJ2-7; a weak D match, TRBD2 (6 bases). Per the germline V gene, CDR1 is MNHNS and CDR2 is SASEGT. This CDR3 has 16 residues. V lost 4 bases and J 0 bases, leaving 16 bases between the germline ends. This CDR3 reads CASSGSGGVSSYEQYF. As DNA, the CDR3 is TGTGCCAGCAGTGGCTCCGGCGGGGTGAGCTCCTACGAGCAGTACTTC.

This clone came up once. The sample holds other DNA sequences that translate to the same CDR3. The rearrangement links TRBV28 to TRBJ1-2, with D maybe TRBD1 (5 bases). Germline lookup yields CDR1 MDHEN and CDR2 SYDVKM. V was trimmed by 8 bases and J by 2 bases, leaving 9 bases between them. This CDR3 is built from 12 residues. The CDR3 sequence is CASSTANYGYTF. For the CDR3, the DNA is TGTGCCAGCTCGACAGCAAACTATGGCTACACCTTC.

The genes are TRBV4-1 and TRBJ2-5, with D possibly called TRBD1 or TRBD2 (6 bases each). Trimming shortened V by 0 bases and J by 5 bases, and 13 bases separated the two germline ends. The CDR3 covers 15 residues. Germline CDR1 MGHRA, CDR2 YSYEKL. The CDR3 spells CASSQDPGAGETQYF. CDR3 in DNA: TGCGCCAGCAGCCAAGATCCGGGGGCGGGGGAGACCCAGTACTTC.

Details on this clone: The sample carries other DNA sequences with the same CDR3. The rearrangement uses TRBV15 and TRBJ2-7, with unresolved D. The CDR3 consists of 13 residues. Trimming took 0 bases from V and 3 from J, leaving 6 bases between them. Germline V gene data show CDR1 as LNHNV and CDR2 as YYDKDF (reference sequence). The CDR3 protein is CATSRDLGYEQYF. The CDR3 bases are TGTGCCACCAGCAGAGATCTGGGCTACGAGCAGTACTTC.

This rearrangement joins TRBV5-1 to TRBJ2-7, with D perhaps matching TRBD2 (5 bases). The CDR3 is 13 amino acids. Germline CDR1 SGHRS, CDR2 YFSETQ. The V end lost 4 bases, the J end lost 4 bases, and 12 bases lay between the germline ends. CDR3 amino acids: CASSVDGDYEQYF. CDR3 DNA sequence: TGCGCCAGCAGCGTCGACGGGGATTACGAGCAGTACTTC. The entire variable domain, with the rest obtained from reference TRBV5-1 and TRBJ2-7, is as follows: KAGVTQTPRYLIKTRGQQVTLSCSPISGHRSVSWYQQTPGQGLQFLFEYFSETQRNKGNFPGRFSGRQFSNSRSEMNVSTLELGDSALYLCASSVDGDYEQYFGPGTRLTVT.

J is TRBJ1-4 and V is TRBV15; 7 bases are shared with TRBD1. The CDR3 loop spans 16 amino acids. The V segment lost 1 base and the J segment 3 bases; nucleotides outside the gene matches: 5. CDR1 and CDR2 from the germline V gene are LNHNV and YYDKDF (reference sequence). The CDR3 spells CATSRAQGGANEKLFF. The DNA for the CDR3 is TGTGCCACCAGCAGAGCTCAGGGGGGAGCTAATGAAAAACTGTTTTTT.

The gene calls are TRBV27 and TRBJ1-1, with 8 positions matching TRBD1. From germline, CDR1 is MNHEY and CDR2 SMNVEV (reference sequence). V lost 5 bases, J lost 3 bases, and 8 bases stayed unmatched. The CDR3 totals 15 residues. The CDR3 protein is CASSLQGGLDTEAFF. The CDR3, as DNA: TGTGCCAGCAGTCTACAGGGGGGTTTGGACACTGAAGCTTTCTTT.

The V gene is TRBV5-1, the J gene TRBJ2-1, with 10 bases aligning to TRBD1. Trimming at V came to 1 base and at J to 5 bases, leaving 3 bases not matched to a gene. The V gene's germline CDR1 is SGHRS and CDR2 YFSETQ. The CDR3 is 15 amino acids. CDR3 protein: CASSLRTGGNNEQFF. The CDR3 DNA is TGCGCCAGCAGCTTGCGGACAGGGGGTAACAATGAGCAGTTCTTC. The entire variable domain, with the rest obtained from reference TRBV5-1 and TRBJ2-1, is as follows: KAGVTQTPRYLIKTRGQQVTLSCSPISGHRSVSWYQQTPGQGLQFLFEYFSETQRNKGNFPGRFSGRQFSNSRSEMNVSTLELGDSALYLCASSLRTGGNNEQFFGPGTRLTVL.

The rearrangement links TRBV27 to TRBJ2-7; 11 positions match TRBD2. Looked up from germline, CDR1 is MNHEY and CDR2 is SMNVEV (reference sequence). CDR3 length: 18 residues. V was pared by 2 bases and J by 11 bases, with 20 bases of the junction left unmatched. The CDR3 region has the DNA TGTGCCAGCAGTTTAAGGAGGGGGGGTGGTACTAGCGGGAGTCCCGAGTACTTC. Amino acids: CASSLRRGGGTSGSPEYF.

The rearrangement joins TRBV6-1 to TRBJ1-2, with 7 bases fitting TRBD1. The CDR3 has 15 amino acids. V gave up 0 bases and J gave up 5 bases; unmatched junction bases: 6. CDR1 and CDR2 (germline): MNHNS, SASEGT. CDR3 residues: CASSEATGVQYGYTF. The CDR3 region has the DNA TGTGCCAGCAGTGAAGCAACAGGGGTACAGTATGGCTACACCTTC.

The CDR3 protein is CASSDAGTSGSSTDTQYF. CDR3 DNA sequence: TGTGCCAGCAGCGACGCCGGGACTAGCGGCTCTAGCACAGATACGCAGTATTTT. The V call is TRBV9, the J call TRBJ2-3; TRBD2 agrees at 11 bases. CDR3 length: 18 residues. V trimming: 3 bases; J trimming: 0 bases; junction bases outside the gene matches: 9. Germline V gene data show CDR1 as SGDLS and CDR2 as YYNGEE.

With regard to this clone: With a much larger clone just one base away, this may be a read error. The J gene is TRBJ1-1, the V gene TRBV5-6; TRBD1 might be the D (6 bases). The ends were cut back, 5 bases at V and 1 base at J, with 12 bases in the middle. In germline, CDR1 is SGHDT, CDR2 YYEEEE. The CDR3 runs 14 residues. The CDR3, as DNA: TGTGCCAGCAGTACCGGGACAAAGAACACTGAAGCTTTCTTT. It encodes CASSTGTKNTEAFF.

The chain couples TRBV18 to TRBJ2-7; TRBD1 might be the D (6 bases). The ends were cut back, 1 base at V and 4 bases at J, with 14 bases in the middle. The CDR3 is 15 residues long. From germline, CDR1 is KGHSH and CDR2 LQKENI. CDR3 residues: CASSPQGHGEYEQYF. CDR3 sequence (DNA): TGTGCCAGCTCACCACAGGGACACGGAGAGTACGAGCAGTACTTC.

The chain is built from TRBV6-1 and TRBJ2-7; possibly TRBD1 for D (6 bases). Looked up from germline, CDR1 is MNHNS and CDR2 is SASEGT. Trimming left V 6 bases short and J 2 bases short, with 17 bases between. The CDR3 has 15 residues. This chain's CDR3 is CASSPGTFLTYEQYF. The DNA for the CDR3 is TGTGCCAGCAGCCCCGGGACATTTCTAACCTACGAGCAGTACTTC.

The chain recombines TRBV5-1 with TRBJ1-1; 9 bases are shared with TRBD1. The CDR3 has 14 amino acids. CDR1 and CDR2 from the germline V gene are SGHRS and YFSETQ. The ends lost 4 bases at V and 6 bases at J; junction bases unmatched: 7. CDR3 in amino acids: CASSPGTGTPEAFF. The CDR3 bases are TGCGCCAGCAGCCCCGGGACAGGGACGCCTGAAGCTTTCTTT.

This clone was observed a handful of times. The same CDR3 also results from other DNA sequences found in this sample. J is TRBJ1-1 and V is TRBV14, with D tentatively TRBD1 (5 bases). The CDR3 is 13 residues long. CDR1 and CDR2 from the germline V gene are SGHDN and FVKESK. V shed 3 bases and J shed 1 base, with 6 bases lying between them. The CDR3 sequence is CASSQQGNTEAFF. CDR3 nucleotide sequence: TGTGCCAGCAGCCAGCAGGGGAACACTGAAGCTTTCTTT.

This chain links TRBV5-1 with TRBJ2-5; D is possibly TRBD1 or TRBD2 (5 bases each). Trimming took 2 bases from V and 5 from J, leaving 13 bases between them. The CDR3 sequence is 14 residues long. The germline V gene encodes CDR1 SGHRS and CDR2 YFSETQ. DNA of the CDR3: TGCGCCAGCAGCTTCAGCGAGGGGTGGGAGACCCAGTACTTC. This encodes CASSFSEGWETQYF.

The sample holds a few counts of this clone. The chain employs TRBV2 and TRBJ1-6, with D hard to call. From germline, CDR1 is SNHLY and CDR2 FYNNEI. Between the trimmed V and J ends, which lost 1 base and 3 bases, there was a span of 7 bases. The CDR3 covers 15 residues. CDR3: CASSEGRSYNSPLHF. Written as DNA, the CDR3 is TGTGCCAGCAGTGAAGGCAGGAGCTATAATTCACCCCTCCACTTT.

This clone was found once. The genes are TRBV7-9 and TRBJ1-1; 9 nucleotides align to TRBD1. Germline CDR1 SEHNR, CDR2 FQNEAQ (reference sequence). With 5 bases clipped from V and 2 bases from J, the junction kept 9 bases outside the gene matches. The CDR3 is 16 amino acids. DNA of the CDR3: TGTGCCAGCAGCAGGACAGGGGTTGGTTCAAACACTGAAGCTTTCTTT. It is translated as CASSRTGVGSNTEAFF.

The V call is TRBV5-1, the J call TRBJ2-7; either TRBD1 or TRBD2 may fit D (6 bases each). The CDR3 runs to 16 residues. Germline assignment: CDR1 SGHRS and CDR2 YFSETQ. The V and J ends lost 0 bases and 4 bases respectively, with 17 bases between them. The CDR3 loop is CASSLVSGAKLYEQYF. CDR3 nucleotides: TGCGCCAGCAGCTTGGTATCGGGGGCAAAGTTGTACGAGCAGTACTTC. The whole variable domain, filled in from reference TRBV5-1 and TRBJ2-7, reads KAGVTQTPRYLIKTRGQQVTLSCSPISGHRSVSWYQQTPGQGLQFLFEYFSETQRNKGNFPGRFSGRQFSNSRSEMNVSTLELGDSALYLCASSLVSGAKLYEQYFGPGTRLTVT.

The V and J genes are TRBV6-4 and TRBJ1-4; D unresolved. Germline values: CDR1 MRHNA, CDR2 SNTAGT. V was clipped by 6 bases and J by 8 bases, with 13 bases between them. This CDR3 has 13 residues. The CDR3 region is CASSRTGGEKLFF. CDR3 DNA: TGTGCCAGCAGCCGGACCGGAGGGGAAAAACTGTTTTTT.

The rearrangement joins TRBV7-2 to TRBJ2-1; D is perhaps TRBD1 or TRBD2 (6 bases each). CDR1 is SGHTA and CDR2 is FQGNSA in the germline V gene. There are 16 residues in the CDR3. Deletions cut 3 bases from V and 6 bases from J, with 18 bases between. The CDR3 coding sequence is TGTGCCAGCAGCTTGTGGGGCCGGGGGCTAGCCAATGAGCAGTTCTTC. This codes for CASSLWGRGLANEQFF.

The chain couples TRBV7-9 to TRBJ2-7; D might be TRBD1 or TRBD2, each matching 5 bases. Germline CDR1 SEHNR, CDR2 FQNEAQ (reference sequence). The V and J ends lost 1 base and 5 bases respectively, with 12 bases between them. The CDR3 runs to 14 residues. The CDR3 reads CASSLGGERNEQYF. CDR3 in DNA: TGTGCCAGCAGCTTAGGAGGGGAACGAAACGAGCAGTACTTC.

The V gene is TRBV21-1, the J gene TRBJ1-2; no DNA check was done on the table's D call, TRBD1. TRBV21-1 is labeled a pseudogene. This CDR3 has 18 residues. The DNA for the CDR3 is TGTGCCAGCAGCAAAGTCCAGTCAGGGGGTACATTTTGCTATGGCTACACCTTC. Its protein is CASSKVQSGGTFCYGYTF.